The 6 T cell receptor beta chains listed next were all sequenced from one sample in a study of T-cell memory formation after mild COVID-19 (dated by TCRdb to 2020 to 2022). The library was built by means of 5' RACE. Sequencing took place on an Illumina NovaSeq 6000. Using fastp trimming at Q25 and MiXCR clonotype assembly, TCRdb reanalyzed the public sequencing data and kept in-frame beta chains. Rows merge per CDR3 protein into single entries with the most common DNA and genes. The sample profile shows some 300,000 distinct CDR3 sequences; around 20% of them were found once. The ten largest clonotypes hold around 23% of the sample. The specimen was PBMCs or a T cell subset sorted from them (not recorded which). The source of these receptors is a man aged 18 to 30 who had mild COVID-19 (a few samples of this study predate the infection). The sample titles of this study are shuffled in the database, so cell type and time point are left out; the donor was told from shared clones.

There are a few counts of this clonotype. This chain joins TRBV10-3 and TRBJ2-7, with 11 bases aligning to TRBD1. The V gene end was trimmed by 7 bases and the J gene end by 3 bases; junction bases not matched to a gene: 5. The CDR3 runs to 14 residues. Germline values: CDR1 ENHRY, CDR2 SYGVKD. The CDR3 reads CAITPGTGGYEQYF. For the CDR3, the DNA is TGTGCCATCACCCCTGGGACAGGGGGCTACGAGCAGTACTTC.

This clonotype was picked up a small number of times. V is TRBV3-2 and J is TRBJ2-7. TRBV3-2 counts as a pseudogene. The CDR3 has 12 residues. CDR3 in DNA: TGTGCCAGCAGCCAAGAAGGGTACGAGCAGTACGTC. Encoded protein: CASSQEGYEQYV.

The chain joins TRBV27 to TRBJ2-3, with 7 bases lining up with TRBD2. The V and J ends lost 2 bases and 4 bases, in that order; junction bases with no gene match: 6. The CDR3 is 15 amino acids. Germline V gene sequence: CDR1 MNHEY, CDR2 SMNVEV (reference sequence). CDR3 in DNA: TGTGCCAGCAGTTTAGTGACGGGGGGACCAGATACGCAGTATTTT. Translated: CASSLVTGGPDTQYF.

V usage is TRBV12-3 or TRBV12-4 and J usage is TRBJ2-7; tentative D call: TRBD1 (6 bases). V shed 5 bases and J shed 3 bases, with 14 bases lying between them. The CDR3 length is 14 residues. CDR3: CASSPTRTDYEQYF. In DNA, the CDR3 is TGTGCCAGCAGTCCTACCCGGACAGACTACGAGCAGTACTTC.

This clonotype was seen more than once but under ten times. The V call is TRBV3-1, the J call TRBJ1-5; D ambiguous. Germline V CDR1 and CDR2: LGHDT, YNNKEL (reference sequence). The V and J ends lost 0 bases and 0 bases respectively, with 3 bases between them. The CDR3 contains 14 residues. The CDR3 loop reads CASSQEISNQPQHF. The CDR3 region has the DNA TGTGCCAGCAGCCAAGAAATTAGCAATCAGCCCCAGCATTTT.

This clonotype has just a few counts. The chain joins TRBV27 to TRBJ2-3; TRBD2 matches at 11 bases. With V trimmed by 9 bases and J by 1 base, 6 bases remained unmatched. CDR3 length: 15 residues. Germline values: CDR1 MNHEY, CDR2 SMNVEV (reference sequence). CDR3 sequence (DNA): TGTGCCAGTAGGAAACTAGCGGGGGGCACAGATACGCAGTATTTT. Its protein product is CASRKLAGGTDTQYF.